Listed below are T cell receptor beta chains from one sample, sequenced in a study of siplizumab effects on memory and regulatory T cells. TCRdb's table, derived via immunoSEQ multiplex PCR, lists solely in-frame clones and lacks some. Of 85,000 to 130,000 clones in the sample, about 91% were seen once. The sequencing sample was made of CD4+ T cells sorted from blood. These receptors originate from a human donor in good health. Some clones in this sample may be carry-over from other donors' samples. CDR3s include the opening cysteine and the closing phenylalanine or tryptophan. A D gene is named only where the DNA matches it firmly. Not every row has a clone size; where given, it reads once, few, many or a size class.

-	TRBJ2-7	TRBV29-1	TRBD1	CSVESRQGVYEQYF	TGCAGCGTTGAATCGCGACAGGGGGTATACGAGCAGTACTTC
-	TRBJ2-5	TRBV7-3	TRBD2	CASSRGTSGTETQYF	TGTGCCAGCAGCCGCGGGACTAGCGGGACGGAGACCCAGTACTTC
-	TRBJ2-5	TRBV2	TRBD2	CASSERIAGGVEQYF	TGTGCCAGCAGTGAACGTATAGCGGGAGGGGTAGAGCAGTACTTC
-	TRBJ1-5	TRBV6-1	-	CASTAATSSNQPQHF	TGTGCCAGCACCGCCGCAACAAGTAGCAATCAGCCCCAGCATTTT
-	TRBJ2-1	TRBV5-6	-	CASSFPATPFLNEQFF	TGTGCCAGCAGCTTTCCGGCGACTCCGTTTTTAAATGAGCAGTTCTTC
-	TRBJ2-2	TRBV5-6	-	CASSFASTGELFF	TGTGCCAGCAGCTTCGCTAGCACCGGGGAGCTGTTTTTT
-	TRBJ2-3	TRBV19	-	CASSITGTDTQYF	TGTGCCAGTAGTATTACCGGCACAGATACGCAGTATTTT
-	TRBJ2-5	TRBV11-2	-	CASSQLGETQYF	TGTGCCAGCAGCCAACTGGGGGAGACCCAGTACTTC
-	TRBJ2-1	TRBV2	-	CASSVGNGEQFF	TGTGCCAGCAGTGTGGGGAACGGTGAGCAGTTCTTC
once	TRBJ2-7	TRBV21-1	-	CASNPRLGTSGRLRFTGQYF	TGTGCCAGCAACCCAAGACTCGGGACTAGCGGGAGGTTAAGGTTCACAGGGCAGTACTTC
-	TRBJ2-3	TRBV7-9	TRBD2	CASSPSGSGDTQYF	TGTGCCAGCAGCCCGAGCGGGAGCGGGGATACGCAGTATTTT
-	TRBJ2-7	TRBV6-6	-	CASSYSPVGYEQYF	TGTGCCAGCAGTTACTCCCCGGTCGGCTACGAGCAGTACTTC
-	TRBJ1-1	TRBV27	-	CASMFGMNTEAFF	TGTGCCAGCATGTTTGGGATGAACACTGAAGCTTTCTTT
-	TRBJ1-1	TRBV10-2	-	CASSEGRTEAFF	TGCGCCAGCAGTGAGGGAAGGACTGAAGCTTTCTTT
-	TRBJ1-2	TRBV7-9	-	CASSLGQGRFTNYGYTF	TGTGCCAGCAGCTTGGGGCAGGGACGATTCACTAACTATGGCTACACCTTC
-	TRBJ2-1	TRBV29-1	TRBD2	CSVKAGGDGEQFF	TGCAGCGTGAAGGCGGGAGGGGATGGTGAGCAGTTCTTC
-	TRBJ1-3	TRBV18	-	CASSPQRAYSGNTIYF	TGTGCCAGCTCACCACAGCGGGCCTACTCTGGAAACACCATATATTTT
-	TRBJ2-7	TRBV28	-	CASSQGSGSSYEQYF	TGTGCCAGCAGCCAAGGTAGCGGAAGCTCCTACGAGCAGTACTTC
-	TRBJ2-7	TRBV6-1	-	CAITAEGAYEQYF	TGTGCCATCACGGCAGAGGGAGCATACGAGCAGTACTTC
once	TRBJ1-1	TRBV28	-	CASSPHTGNMNTEAFF	TGTGCCAGCAGTCCCCACACAGGGAACATGAACACTGAAGCTTTCTTT
-	TRBJ1-5	TRBV27	-	CASSLGRAQPQHF	TGTGCCAGCAGCCTCGGCAGGGCCCAGCCCCAGCATTTT
-	TRBJ2-7	TRBV27	TRBD2	CASSPNLEREFSYEQYF	TGTGCCAGCAGTCCGAACCTCGAGCGGGAATTCTCCTACGAGCAGTACTTC